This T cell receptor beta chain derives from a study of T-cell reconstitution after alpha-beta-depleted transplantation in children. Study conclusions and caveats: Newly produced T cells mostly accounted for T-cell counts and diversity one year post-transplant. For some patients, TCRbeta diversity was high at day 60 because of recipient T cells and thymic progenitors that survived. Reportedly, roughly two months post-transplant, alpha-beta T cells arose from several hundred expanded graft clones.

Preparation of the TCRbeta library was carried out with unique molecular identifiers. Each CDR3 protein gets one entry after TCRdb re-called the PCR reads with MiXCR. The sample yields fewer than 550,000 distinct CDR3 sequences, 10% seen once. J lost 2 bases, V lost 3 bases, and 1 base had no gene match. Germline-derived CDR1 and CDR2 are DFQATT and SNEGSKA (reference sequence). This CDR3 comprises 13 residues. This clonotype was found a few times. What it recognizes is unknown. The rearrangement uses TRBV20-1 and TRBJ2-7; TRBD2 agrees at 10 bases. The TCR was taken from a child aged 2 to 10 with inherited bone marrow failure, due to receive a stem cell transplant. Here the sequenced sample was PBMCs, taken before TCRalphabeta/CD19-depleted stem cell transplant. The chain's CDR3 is CSASLAGAYEQYF. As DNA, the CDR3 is TGCAGTGCTAGCCTAGCGGGAGCCTACGAGCAGTACTTC.